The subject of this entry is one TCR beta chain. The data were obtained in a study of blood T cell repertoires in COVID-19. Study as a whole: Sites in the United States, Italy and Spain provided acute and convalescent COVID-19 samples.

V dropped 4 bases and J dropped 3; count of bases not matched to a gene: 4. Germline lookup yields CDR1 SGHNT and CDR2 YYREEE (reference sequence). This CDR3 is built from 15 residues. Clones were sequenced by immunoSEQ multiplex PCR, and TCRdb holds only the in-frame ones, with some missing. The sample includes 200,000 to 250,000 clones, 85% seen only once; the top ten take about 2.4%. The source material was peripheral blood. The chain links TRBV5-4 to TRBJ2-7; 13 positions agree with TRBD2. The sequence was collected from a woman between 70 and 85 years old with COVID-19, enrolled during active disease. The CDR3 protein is CASSGGTSGIYEQYF. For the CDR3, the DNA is TGTGCCAGCAGCGGCGGGACTAGCGGGATCTACGAGCAGTACTTC. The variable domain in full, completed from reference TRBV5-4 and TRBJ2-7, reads ETGVTQSPTHLIKTRGQQVTLRCSSQSGHNTVSWYQQALGQGPQFIFQYYREEENGRGNFPPRFSGLQFPNYSSELNVNALELDDSALYLCASSGGTSGIYEQYFGPGTRLTVT.